Listed below are T cell receptor beta chains from one sample, sequenced in a study of PD-1 blockade in classical Hodgkin lymphoma. Sequencing was performed with immunoSEQ multiplex PCR; in TCRdb, only in-frame clones are kept and a portion is missing. The repertoire holds roughly 42,000 clones, with approximately 70% as singletons. The sequencing used peripheral blood mononuclear cells (PBMCs), collected at baseline. The source is a human donor with classical Hodgkin lymphoma. The CDR3 runs from the conserved cysteine through the conserved F or W. D genes are given only for firm matches. Clone size is not always given. Where it is, it says once, few, many or a class for expanded clones.

V	D	J	size	CDR3	DNA
TRBV7-9	.	TRBJ2-5	.	CASSLASGGLSQETQYF	TGTGCCAGCAGCTTAGCTTCTGGGGGGCTCTCACAAGAGACCCAGTACTTC
TRBV28	.	TRBJ2-1	.	CASSFPQTTSEQFF	TGTGCCAGCAGTTTCCCCCAGACGACAAGTGAGCAGTTCTTC
TRBV7-8	.	TRBJ2-5	.	CASSLKGFQETQYF	TGTGCCAGCAGCTTAAAGGGATTCCAAGAGACCCAGTACTTC
TRBV27	.	TRBJ1-4	.	CASKFGGKLFF	TGTGCCAGCAAATTCGGGGGAAAACTGTTTTTT
TRBV19	TRBD2	TRBJ2-7	.	CASSIGGFGNEQYF	TGTGCCAGTAGTATCGGGGGGTTTGGCAACGAGCAGTACTTC
TRBV28	.	TRBJ1-3	few	CASSLAALGNTIYF	TGTGCCAGCAGTTTAGCGGCACTGGGAAACACCATATATTTT
TRBV7-8	.	TRBJ2-7	medium-sized	CASSEGSYEQYF	TGTGCCAGCAGCGAAGGGAGCTACGAGCAGTACTTC
TRBV30	TRBD2	TRBJ2-1	.	CAWGPGLATNEQFF	TGTGCCTGGGGACCGGGACTAGCGACAAATGAGCAGTTCTTC
TRBV28	.	TRBJ1-3	once	CASSSWGSSGNTIYF	TGTGCCAGCAGTTCATGGGGGTCCTCTGGAAACACCATATATTTT
TRBV13	TRBD1	TRBJ1-6	medium-sized	CASSFSGQESSPLHF	TGTGCCAGCAGTTTTTCGGGACAGGAGAGTTCACCCCTCCACTTT
TRBV9	.	TRBJ2-7	few	CASSPSWGGEQYF	TGTGCCAGCAGCCCCAGCTGGGGTGGCGAGCAGTACTTC
TRBV5-5	.	TRBJ1-1	.	CASSLMAQGNTEAFF	TGTGCCAGCAGCTTGATGGCACAGGGGAACACTGAAGCTTTCTTT
TRBV19	TRBD1	TRBJ2-2	.	CASSPDREWGELFF	TGTGCCAGTAGTCCCGACAGGGAATGGGGGGAGCTGTTTTTT
TRBV7-6	.	TRBJ2-1	.	CASSPFDQSGEAQFF	TGTGCCAGCAGCCCCTTTGACCAGTCTGGCGAAGCGCAGTTCTTC
TRBV10-2	.	TRBJ1-2	.	CASSERQRYGYTF	TGCGCCAGCAGTGAGAGACAGCGCTATGGCTACACCTTC
TRBV28	TRBD1	TRBJ1-4	.	CASSPGTGVPKTVF	TGTGCCAGCAGTCCCGGGACAGGGGTACCAAAAACTGTTTTT
TRBV7-6	TRBD1	TRBJ1-3	few	CASSLEGDRGSGNTIYF	TGTGCCAGCAGCTTAGAGGGGGACAGGGGATCTGGAAACACCATATATTTT
TRBV7-2	.	TRBJ2-7	.	CASSRTGHEQYF	TGTGCCAGCAGTCGTACAGGGCACGAGCAGTACTTC
TRBV30	.	TRBJ2-7	.	CAWARDTNYEQYF	TGTGCCTGGGCTCGGGACACGAACTACGAGCAGTACTTC
TRBV27	.	TRBJ2-4	few	CASSLGWGNIQYF	TGTGCCAGCAGTTTGGGGTGGGGGAACATTCAGTACTTC
TRBV7-2	TRBD2	TRBJ2-3	once	CASSLDGLAADTQYF	TGTGCCAGCAGCTTAGACGGACTAGCGGCCGATACGCAGTATTTT
TRBV6-1	TRBD1	TRBJ2-2	.	CASSVQGANTGELFF	TGTGCCAGCAGTGTCCAGGGGGCGAACACCGGGGAGCTGTTTTTT
TRBV7-9	TRBD1	TRBJ2-3	once	CASSQPAGTGGTDTQYF	TGTGCCAGCAGCCAACCCGCCGGGACAGGGGGCACAGATACGCAGTATTTT
TRBV2	.	TRBJ1-1	.	CASSLGSQNTEAFF	TGTGCCAGCAGTTTGGGCTCACAGAACACTGAAGCTTTCTTT
TRBV19	.	TRBJ1-1	.	CASSIQGATTEAFF	TGTGCCAGTAGTATACAGGGTGCTACCACTGAAGCTTTCTTT
TRBV9	.	TRBJ2-1	.	CASSRPSVRADNEQFF	TGTGCCAGCAGCCGTCCTAGCGTGCGGGCTGACAATGAGCAGTTCTTC
TRBV10-3	.	TRBJ1-2	.	CAIRGDWTTSSYGYTF	TGTGCCATCAGGGGGGATTGGACAACCTCAAGCTATGGCTACACCTTC
TRBV7-3	.	TRBJ1-1	.	CASSITGSHTEAFF	TGTGCCAGCAGCATTACAGGGAGCCACACTGAAGCTTTCTTT
TRBV7-9	TRBD1	TRBJ1-6	.	CASSLGTGGSPLHF	TGTGCCAGCAGCTTAGGGACAGGGGGTTCACCCCTCCACTTT
TRBV5-4	.	TRBJ2-7	once	CASSDGDGEQYF	TGTGCCAGCAGCGATGGAGACGGGGAGCAGTACTTC
TRBV7-9	TRBD1	TRBJ1-1	.	CASSTDRAQAFF	TGTGCCAGCAGCACAGACAGGGCTCAAGCTTTCTTT
TRBV19	TRBD1	TRBJ1-1	.	CASSIRQGNTEAFF	TGTGCCAGTAGTATTCGACAGGGTAACACTGAAGCTTTCTTT
TRBV28	.	TRBJ2-2	.	CASSGGTLVTGELFF	TGTGCCAGCAGTGGCGGGACTCTCGTTACCGGGGAGCTGTTTTTT
TRBV6-1	.	TRBJ1-2	.	CASDLTGPIYGYTF	TGTGCCAGCGATCTGACAGGACCCATATATGGCTACACCTTC
TRBV29-1	TRBD2	TRBJ2-1	.	CSVGGLAAYNEQFF	TGCAGCGTTGGCGGACTAGCGGCATACAATGAGCAGTTCTTC
TRBV6-1	.	TRBJ1-1	few	CASSYTAEAFF	TGTGCCAGCAGTTATACTGCTGAAGCTTTCTTT
TRBV5-1	.	TRBJ1-2	.	CASSLEWDGYGYTF	TGCGCCAGCAGCTTGGAGTGGGACGGTTATGGCTACACCTTC
TRBV27	TRBD1	TRBJ2-3	few	CASSSTGSLGAQYF	TGTGCCAGCAGTTCGACAGGGTCCCTAGGGGCGCAGTATTTT
TRBV4-1	.	TRBJ1-4	.	CASSQEGQGIGKLFF	TGCGCCAGCAGCCAAGAAGGGCAGGGAATAGGAAAACTGTTTTTT
TRBV28	.	TRBJ2-1	.	CASSLVLREQFF	TGTGCCAGCAGTTTGGTTTTGAGAGAGCAGTTCTTC
TRBV25-1	.	TRBJ1-1	.	CASSVGGASGMAEAFF	TGTGCCAGCAGTGTTGGGGGCGCGTCAGGGATGGCTGAAGCTTTCTTT
TRBV7-7	.	TRBJ1-6	.	CASSLSGTPGSPLHF	TGTGCCAGCAGCTTGTCCGGGACTCCGGGTTCACCCCTCCACTTT